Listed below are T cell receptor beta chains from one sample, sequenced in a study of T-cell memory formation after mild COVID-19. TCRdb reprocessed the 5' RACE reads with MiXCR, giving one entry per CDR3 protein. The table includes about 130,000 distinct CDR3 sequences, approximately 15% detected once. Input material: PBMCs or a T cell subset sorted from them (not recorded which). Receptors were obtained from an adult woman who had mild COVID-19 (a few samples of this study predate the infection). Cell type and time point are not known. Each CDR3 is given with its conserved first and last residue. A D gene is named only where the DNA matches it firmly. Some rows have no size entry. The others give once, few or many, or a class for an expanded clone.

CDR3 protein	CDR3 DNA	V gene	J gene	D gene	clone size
CASSLDGNSPLHF	TGTGCCAGCAGTTTAGACGGGAATTCACCCCTCCACTTT	TRBV12-3/TRBV12-4	TRBJ1-6	-	few
CASSLVGGEDTQYF	TGTGCCAGCAGCTTGGTAGGGGGAGAAGATACGCAGTATTTT	TRBV5-6	TRBJ2-3	-	few
CAWSDKTRPQYF	TGTGCCTGGAGTGACAAGACGCGGCCCCAGTACTTC	TRBV30	TRBJ2-5	-	-
CASTPTENTEAFF	TGTGCCAGCACCCCGACAGAGAACACTGAAGCTTTCTTT	TRBV6-6	TRBJ1-1	-	-
CASSPIEGGTQYF	TGTGCCAGCAGTCCCATTGAGGGGGGTACGCAGTATTTT	TRBV7-2	TRBJ2-3	-	few
CASSLAPTGEYGYTF	TGTGCCAGCAGCTTAGCGCCCACAGGGGAATATGGCTACACCTTC	TRBV7-6	TRBJ1-2	TRBD1	-
CASSLEGFNYGYTF	TGCGCCAGCAGCTTGGAAGGTTTTAACTATGGCTACACCTTC	TRBV5-1	TRBJ1-2	-	-
CASTRGGSGANVLTF	TGTGCCAGCACCCGGGGGGGCTCTGGGGCCAACGTCCTGACTTTC	TRBV11-3	TRBJ2-6	TRBD2	few
CASSSRGGYSQETQYF	TGTGCCAGTAGTAGTCGAGGGGGTTACAGCCAAGAGACCCAGTACTTC	TRBV19	TRBJ2-5	-	few
CAIRDPLAGETLDTQYF	TGTGCCATCAGGGATCCATTAGCGGGGGAGACCCTAGATACGCAGTATTTT	TRBV10-3	TRBJ2-3	TRBD2	few
CASSLGGQGTYEQYF	TGCGCCAGCAGCTTGGGGGGACAGGGGACCTACGAGCAGTACTTC	TRBV5-1	TRBJ2-7	TRBD1	-
CSATNRQGSNQPQHF	TGCAGTGCTACCAACAGACAGGGCTCGAATCAGCCCCAGCATTTT	TRBV20-1	TRBJ1-5	TRBD1	few
CATSPRDPSYEQYF	TGTGCCACCAGCCCAAGGGACCCATCCTACGAGCAGTACTTC	TRBV15	TRBJ2-7	-	-
CASSIQRRRASEQFF	TGCGCCAGCAGCATACAGCGGAGGAGGGCTAGCGAGCAGTTCTTC	TRBV4-3	TRBJ2-1	-	few
CASSSLTRWEETQYF	TGTGCCAGCAGTTCCCTGACTCGGTGGGAAGAGACCCAGTACTTC	TRBV28	TRBJ2-5	-	few
CASSLGRGLENSPLHF	TGTGCCAGCAGCTTAGGCCGGGGACTCGAAAATTCACCCCTCCACTTT	TRBV7-6	TRBJ1-6	-	few
CASRYPVGNEQFF	TGTGCCAGCAGATACCCCGTGGGAAATGAGCAGTTCTTC	TRBV12-3/TRBV12-4	TRBJ2-1	-	many
CASLLISAGTNEQYF	TGTGCCAGCCTACTTATCTCCGCAGGGACCAACGAGCAGTACTTC	TRBV12-3/TRBV12-4	TRBJ2-7	-	few
CSVRQGPYDYGYTF	TGCAGTGTTAGACAGGGGCCATATGACTATGGCTACACCTTC	TRBV20-1	TRBJ1-2	TRBD1	-
CASSFAREYGYTF	TGTGCCAGCAGCTTTGCCAGGGAGTATGGCTACACCTTC	TRBV7-8	TRBJ1-2	-	-
CASSLSGGYGYTF	TGTGCCAGCAGTTTGTCCGGGGGCTATGGCTACACCTTC	TRBV12-3/TRBV12-4	TRBJ1-2	-	-
CASSVGPASTDTQYF	TGTGCCAGCAGCGTAGGGCCAGCCAGCACAGATACGCAGTATTTT	TRBV9	TRBJ2-3	-	few
CASSPDSGELFF	TGTGCCAGCAGCCCTGATTCCGGGGAGCTGTTTTTT	TRBV12-3/TRBV12-4	TRBJ2-2	-	few
CASSQEAPRSQETQYF	TGTGCCAGCAGCCAAGAAGCCCCCCGGAGCCAAGAGACCCAGTACTTC	TRBV3-1	TRBJ2-5	-	-
CASSTQPTNGTDTQYF	TGTGCCAGCAGCACACAACCAACTAACGGCACAGATACGCAGTATTTT	TRBV21-1	TRBJ2-3	-	-
CASSLPQGSSGYTF	TGTGCCAGCAGCTTACCTCAAGGGAGCTCTGGCTACACCTTC	TRBV13	TRBJ1-2	-	few
CASSLSISNQPQHF	TGTGCCAGCAGCTTATCTATAAGCAATCAGCCCCAGCATTTT	TRBV7-9	TRBJ1-5	-	once
CASSPGLHADTQYF	TGCGCCAGCAGCCCCGGACTTCACGCAGATACGCAGTATTTT	TRBV5-1	TRBJ2-3	-	few
CASSTRPGAGTDTQYF	TGTGCCAGCAGTACCCGCCCAGGGGCCGGCACAGATACGCAGTATTTT	TRBV12-3/TRBV12-4	TRBJ2-3	-	few
CASSATGADEKLFF	TGCGCCAGCAGCGCCACAGGGGCTGATGAAAAACTGTTTTTT	TRBV5-1	TRBJ1-4	TRBD1	few
CASSLTGTGEGQNTGELFF	TGCGCCAGCAGCTTAACCGGGACAGGAGAAGGTCAGAACACCGGGGAGCTGTTTTTT	TRBV5-1	TRBJ2-2	TRBD1	few
CASVRQGGETQYF	TGTGCCAGCGTGCGGCAGGGAGGGGAGACCCAGTACTTC	TRBV2	TRBJ2-5	TRBD2	-
CSAGGPNYEQYF	TGCAGTGCCGGGGGACCGAACTACGAGCAGTACTTC	TRBV20-1	TRBJ2-7	-	-
CASSPGTGMRETQYF	TGTGCCAGCAGCCCCGGGACAGGGATGAGAGAGACCCAGTACTTC	TRBV7-9	TRBJ2-5	TRBD1	few
CASSFDGDQPQHF	TGCGCCAGCAGCTTCGACGGTGATCAGCCCCAGCATTTT	TRBV5-1	TRBJ1-5	-	-
CASSLDSRVGGELFF	TGTGCCAGCAGCTTAGACTCCCGTGTGGGAGGGGAGCTGTTTTTT	TRBV7-2	TRBJ2-2	-	few
CASSTSPGNEQFF	TGTGCCAGCTCCACGAGTCCCGGGAATGAGCAGTTCTTC	TRBV11-2	TRBJ2-1	-	-
CASSRYPGGGELFF	TGCGCCAGCAGCCGGTACCCGGGGGGCGGGGAGCTGTTTTTT	TRBV4-3	TRBJ2-2	TRBD2	few
CASRDFGWKEETQYF	TGCGCCAGCAGGGATTTCGGATGGAAAGAAGAGACCCAGTACTTC	TRBV5-1	TRBJ2-5	-	few
CASRPAGGSGTEAFF	TGTGCCAGCAGGCCGGCGGGAGGGTCTGGCACTGAAGCTTTCTTT	TRBV12-3/TRBV12-4	TRBJ1-1	-	-
CASSPDSPGKLFF	TGTGCCAGCAGCCCGGACAGCCCCGGGAAGCTGTTTTTT	TRBV27	TRBJ2-2	-	-
CASSELDGGDTQYF	TGTGCCAGCAGTGAATTGGATGGGGGAGATACGCAGTATTTT	TRBV25-1	TRBJ2-3	-	-
CASSRDTHYEQYF	TGTGCCAGCAGCCGGGACACTCACTACGAGCAGTACTTC	TRBV7-9	TRBJ2-7	-	few
CASSFDRIYYGYTF	TGCGCCAGCAGCTTCGACAGGATTTACTATGGCTACACCTTC	TRBV5-1	TRBJ1-2	-	few
CASRRGLAGVGEQFF	TGTGCCAGCAGGAGGGGACTAGCGGGAGTAGGTGAGCAGTTCTTC	TRBV9	TRBJ2-1	TRBD2	few
CASSRVVGEQYF	TGTGCCAGCAGTCGCGTCGTGGGCGAGCAGTACTTC	TRBV25-1	TRBJ2-7	-	-
CASSPQGRYQETQYF	TGTGCCAGCAGTCCGCAGGGGAGGTACCAAGAGACCCAGTACTTC	TRBV28	TRBJ2-5	-	-
CASSFLDRVGDEQYF	TGTGCCAGCAGTTTCCTCGACAGGGTAGGCGACGAGCAGTACTTC	TRBV27	TRBJ2-7	TRBD1	few
CASSLLHGARLFF	TGTGCCAGCAGCTTATTGCACGGAGCTCGACTGTTCTTC	TRBV7-8	TRBJ2-1	-	-
CAWTGVTDTQYF	TGTGCCTGGACCGGGGTCACAGATACGCAGTATTTT	TRBV30	TRBJ2-3	-	-
CASSLGTGSTEAFF	TGCGCCAGCAGCCTCGGGACAGGGAGCACTGAAGCTTTCTTT	TRBV5-1	TRBJ1-1	TRBD1	many